This TCR beta chain came from a study of shared clonotypes between healthy human individuals. The CDR3 runs to 15 residues. V lost 0 bases and J lost 0, with 6 bases in between. Germline V lookup: CDR1 LNHNV, CDR2 YYDKDF (reference sequence). TCRdb's copy holds only in-frame clones and misses some; the assay was immunoSEQ multiplex PCR. The sample gives approximately 810,000 clones, around 92% of which show up once; 24% is in the top ten. Naive CD8 cells comprised CD45RO-negative, CCR7-positively selected cells, excluding terminally differentiated effector memory CD45RA+ cells. This clone was observed once. This specimen includes other DNA sequences encoding the same CDR3.

The sequencing input was naive CD8+ T cells sorted from blood. The V call is TRBV15, the J call TRBJ1-3; unclear D gene. The sequence was obtained from a man aged 25 to 40 in good health. The CDR3 region is CATSRDRGSGNTIYF. The CDR3 DNA reads TGTGCCACCAGCAGAGACAGAGGCTCTGGAAACACCATATATTTT.